Sequencing of this TCR beta chain was carried out in a study of shared clonotypes between healthy human individuals. Across the study: Donors consisted of two women and a few men between 18 and 49.

Findings and caveats of the study: Naive CD4 clonotypes were shared across a few donors at roughly 5%.

Germline V lookup: CDR1 SGHRS, CDR2 YFSETQ. The CDR3 loop spans 14 amino acids. The V end lost 3 bases, the J end lost 4 bases, and 10 bases lay between the germline ends. Assay used: immunoSEQ multiplex PCR; TCRdb lists only in-frame clones, some missing. The data show roughly 680,000 clones, over 60% seen once. Donors included only healthy HIV-negative adults lacking recent acute infections or vaccinations. This clone has more than one count but fewer than ten. The antigen is undetermined. This specimen includes other DNA sequences encoding the same CDR3. The source material was memory CD4+ T cells sorted from blood. Stated subset: CD45RA-negative fraction. This TCR was sampled from a woman in her 30s in good health. The chain employs TRBV5-1 and TRBJ2-2; tentatively, D is TRBD1 or TRBD2 (5 bases each). The CDR3 loop is CASSYGTATGELFF. For the CDR3, the DNA is TGCGCCAGCAGCTATGGGACCGCCACCGGGGAGCTGTTTTTT.